Reported below is one TCR beta chain. Its target is unknown. The study assayed 100,000 or so TCR templates per sample. Profiled with immunoSEQ multiplex PCR; TCRdb holds only in-frame clones, not every one. The sample includes 70,000 to 95,000 clones, 93% of them seen just once. The entry originates in a study of siplizumab effects on memory and regulatory T cells. Study-level results: Alloreactive sequences from unstimulated CD4+ memory cells fell significantly with siplizumab. Naive or memory phenotype assignment was not possible for roughly 75-95% of proliferating CD4+ or CD8+ clones. Memory T cells appeared less diverse than naive cells, which seemed to contribute substantially to alloresponse.

The CDR3 is made up of 18 amino acids. V gave up 2 bases and J gave up 0 bases; unmatched junction bases: 10. Germline assignment: CDR1 SGHVS and CDR2 FQNEAQ. Sequences were obtained from CD8+ T cells sorted from blood. V gene TRBV7-8 combines with J gene TRBJ1-1; 9 positions match TRBD1. This TCR derives from a human donor in good health. In DNA form, the CDR3 reads TGTGCCAGCAGCTTAAACCCGGGACAGGGCCTTCTGAACACTGAAGCTTTCTTT. This translates into CASSLNPGQGLLNTEAFF.